The 22 T cell receptor beta chains below all came from one sample that was sequenced in a study of blood T cell repertoires in COVID-19. Only in-frame clones appear in the TCRdb table, and some are missing; sequencing was by immunoSEQ multiplex PCR. The sample holds some 240,000 clones, about 93% seen once. What was sequenced was peripheral blood. The receptors were sampled from a man in his 60s with COVID-19, enrolled during active disease.

The J gene is TRBJ1-2, the V gene TRBV4-3, with D tentatively TRBD1 (5 bases). Deletions cut 3 bases from V and 5 bases from J, with 19 bases between. Germline values: CDR1 LGHNA, CDR2 YSLEER. The CDR3 is 16 amino acids. The CDR3 nucleotides are TGCGCCAGCAGCCAGGCAGGGTTCGACCTCCGATATGGCTACACCTTC. Translated, it gives CASSQAGFDLRYGYTF.

The chain links TRBV18 to TRBJ1-4; 7 nucleotides agree with TRBD1. This CDR3 comprises 14 residues. Germline V gene data show CDR1 as KGHSH and CDR2 as LQKENI. V lost 2 bases to trimming and J lost 8 bases; unmatched junction nucleotides: 5. The CDR3 nucleotides are TGTGCCAGCTCACCAACGGCAGGGGGGGAAAAACTGTTTTTT. Its protein product is CASSPTAGGEKLFF.

V usage is TRBV30 and J usage is TRBJ1-2; the D is unclear. This CDR3 spans 12 amino acids. Germline CDR1 reads GTSNPN; CDR2 reads SVGIG (reference sequence). The ends were cut back, 2 bases at V and 4 bases at J, with 8 bases in the middle. CDR3 sequence (DNA): TGTGCCTGGAGTTCGGGTTCCTATGGCTACACCTTC. It translates to CAWSSGSYGYTF.

The V call is TRBV20-1, the J call TRBJ2-7, with TRBD2 matching over 12 bases. The V gene's germline CDR1 is DFQATT and CDR2 SNEGSKA (reference sequence). V lost 3 bases and J lost 3; bases outside the gene matches: 3. The CDR3 totals 14 residues. DNA of the CDR3: TGCAGTGCTAGTCCGACTAGCGGGAGCTACGAGCAGTACTTC. It is translated as CSASPTSGSYEQYF.

CDR3 DNA sequence: TGTGCCTGGTCAGGGGAAGGGGCGAACACTGAAGCTTTCTTT. Translated: CAWSGEGANTEAFF. This chain joins TRBV30 and TRBJ1-1; D is possibly TRBD1 (6 bases). The CDR3 runs to 14 residues. V gave up 5 bases and J gave up 1 base, with 14 bases separating them. The germline gives CDR1 GTSNPN, CDR2 SVGIG (reference sequence). Full variable domain (outside the CDR3, taken from reference TRBV30 and TRBJ1-1): SQTIHQWPATLVQPVGSPLSLECTVEGTSNPNLYWYRQAAGRGLQLLFYSVGIGQISSEVPQNLSASRPQDRQFILSSKKLLLSDSGFYLCAWSGEGANTEAFFGQGTRLTVV.

This clone appeared a few times. J is TRBJ1-2 and V is TRBV3-1 (or the pseudogene TRBV3-2); 9 bases fit TRBD1. This CDR3 region has 15 residues. The trim removed 1 base at V and 4 bases at J, leaving 4 bases unmatched. CDR1 is LGHDT, CDR2 YNNKEL, per germline (reference sequence). CDR3 coding DNA: TGTGCCAGCAGCCAAGGGACAGGGGTGAGCTATGGCTACACCTTC. Translating gives CASSQGTGVSYGYTF.

This chain links TRBV18 with TRBJ2-1; 11 bases are shared with TRBD1. V lost 2 bases and J lost 7; bases outside the gene matches: 7. Per the germline V gene, CDR1 is KGHSH and CDR2 is LQKENI. This CDR3 is built from 16 residues. CDR3 protein: CASSPRMGQGDNEQFF. The CDR3 bases are TGTGCCAGCTCACCAAGAATGGGACAGGGGGATAATGAGCAGTTCTTC.

In this sample, this clone turned up once. This chain joins TRBV5-1 and TRBJ2-2; D might be TRBD2 (5 bases). This CDR3 has 15 residues. V was clipped by 1 base and J by 4 bases, with 11 bases between them. The V gene's germline CDR1 is SGHRS and CDR2 YFSETQ. For the CDR3, the DNA is TGCGCCAGCAGCTTGACGGGATCAGGCACCGGGGAGCTGTTTTTT. Amino acid sequence: CASSLTGSGTGELFF.

The V call is TRBV5-1, the J call TRBJ2-3; 12 bases map to TRBD2. The V gene end was trimmed by 3 bases and the J gene end by 0 bases; junction bases not matched to a gene: 5. The CDR3 is made up of 17 amino acids. Germline loops: CDR1 SGHRS, CDR2 YFSETQ. The DNA of the CDR3 is TGCGCCAGCAGCTGGGGACTAGCGGGCTCTAGCACAGATACGCAGTATTTT. This gives the protein CASSWGLAGSSTDTQYF.

The rearrangement uses TRBV6-5 and TRBJ1-5; 10 bases line up with TRBD1. V was pared by 9 bases and J by 1 base, with 6 bases of the junction left unmatched. The V gene's germline CDR1 is MNHEY and CDR2 SVGAGI. CDR3 length: 15 residues. The CDR3 nucleotides read TGTGCCAGTTCGACAGGGGGCCAGAGCAATCAGCCCCAGCATTTT. It is translated as CASSTGGQSNQPQHF.

DNA for the CDR3: TGTGCCAGCAGCTTAAGTACCGGGACAGCGAACACTGAAGCTTTCTTT. It codes for CASSLSTGTANTEAFF. The genes are TRBV11-3 and TRBJ1-1; 7 bases fit TRBD1. The V gene end was trimmed by 2 bases and the J gene end by 1 base; junction bases not matched to a gene: 7. The CDR3 contains 16 residues. The germline gives CDR1 SGHNT, CDR2 YENEEA.

The rearrangement links TRBV25-1 to TRBJ2-5; TRBD2 matches at 7 bases. The CDR3 is 16 amino acids. CDR1 and CDR2 (germline): MGHDK, SYGVNS. Trimming at V came to 6 bases and at J to 2 bases, leaving 12 bases not matched to a gene. This chain's CDR3 is CASSPRGRTKQETQYF. CDR3 DNA: TGTGCCAGCAGCCCGCGGGGGAGAACCAAACAAGAGACCCAGTACTTC.

This chain links TRBV28 with TRBJ2-2, with no clear D. V lost 4 bases to trimming and J lost 6 bases, with 18 bases between them. In germline, CDR1 is MDHEN, CDR2 SYDVKM. This CDR3 is built from 16 residues. The CDR3 nucleotides are TGTGCCAGCAGTTACCCAGACTTCAGAAGCGCCGGGGAGCTGTTTTTT. Amino acid sequence: CASSYPDFRSAGELFF.

J is TRBJ1-5 and V is TRBV10-3, with D maybe TRBD1 (6 bases). In germline, CDR1 is ENHRY, CDR2 SYGVKD. Trimming removed 0 bases from V and 6 bases from J, with 6 bases in between. The CDR3 has 13 amino acids. For the CDR3, the DNA is TGTGCCATCAGTGAGTCGGGGGCTCAGCCCCAGCATTTT. The encoded protein is CAISESGAQPQHF.

This chain joins TRBV4-2 and TRBJ1-4; weak D call: TRBD1 (6 bases). The CDR3 is made up of 18 amino acids. The V gene's germline CDR1 is LGHNA and CDR2 YNFKEQ. Trimming pared 0 bases from V and 1 base from J, leaving 15 bases between. The CDR3 reads CASSQEVFQGRTNEKLFF. The CDR3 DNA sequence: TGTGCCAGCAGCCAAGAGGTTTTTCAGGGGAGAACTAATGAAAAACTGTTTTTT.

The V and J genes are TRBV2 and TRBJ1-6; TRBD1 is a possible D gene (5 bases). The V end was cut by 6 bases, the J end by 8 bases, with 17 bases between. CDR1 is SNHLY, CDR2 FYNNEI, per germline. This CDR3 region has 15 residues. This CDR3 is CASSGQDKVYSPLHF. CDR3 nucleotides: TGTGCCAGCAGCGGACAAGATAAGGTCTATTCACCCCTCCACTTT.

This clone appeared once. The chain combines TRBV25-1 with TRBJ1-1; D is unresolved. CDR1 is MGHDK and CDR2 is SYGVNS in the germline V gene. This CDR3 is 12 amino acids long. Trimming cost V 10 bases and J 4 bases, with 13 bases left between them. Here the CDR3 reads CATAGVSTEAFF. The CDR3 DNA reads TGTGCCACCGCCGGGGTTTCCACTGAAGCTTTCTTT. The whole variable domain, filled in from reference TRBV25-1 and TRBJ1-1, reads EADIYQTPRYLVIGTGKKITLECSQTMGHDKMYWYQQDPGMELHLIHYSYGVNSTEKGDLSSESTVSRIRTEHFPLTLESARPSHTSQYLCATAGVSTEAFFGQGTRLTVV.

The chain combines TRBV14 with TRBJ2-2; D remains unclear. Trimming shortened V by 2 bases and J by 2 bases, and 6 bases separated the two germline ends. Germline V gene data show CDR1 as SGHDN and CDR2 as FVKESK. CDR3 size: 14 residues. CDR3 in DNA: TGTGCCAGCAGCCAAACTCAAAACACCGGGGAGCTGTTTTTT. As protein: CASSQTQNTGELFF.

CDR3 loop: CASSFAVAGGRNEQFF. The DNA for the CDR3 is TGTGCCAGCAGCTTCGCCGTAGCGGGGGGAAGGAATGAGCAGTTCTTC. This sequence joins TRBV11-2 and TRBJ2-1; 10 bases line up with TRBD2. Unmatched junction bases numbered 9, after V lost 3 bases and J lost 7 bases. The CDR3 extends over 16 amino acids. Germline V gives CDR1 SGHAT, CDR2 FQNNGV.

This chain links TRBV6-6 with TRBJ2-1, with D maybe TRBD1 (6 bases). Germline CDR1 is MNHNY and CDR2 is SVGAGI (reference sequence). V lost 5 bases, J lost 2 bases, and 13 bases lay in between. The CDR3 is 15 residues long. The CDR3 DNA reads TGTGCCAGCAGTGACCGACAGGCGGCCTACAATGAGCAGTTCTTC. Translated: CASSDRQAAYNEQFF.

The chain combines TRBV28 with TRBJ1-2, with 7 bases lining up with TRBD1. V was pared by 10 bases and J by 5 bases, with 10 bases of the junction left unmatched. CDR3 length: 13 amino acids. The V gene's germline CDR1 is MDHEN and CDR2 SYDVKM. This CDR3 reads CATRRQGAYGYTF. Here the CDR3 DNA reads TGTGCCACTAGGCGACAGGGAGCTTATGGCTACACCTTC.

The chain is built from TRBV10-3 and TRBJ2-3, with TRBD1 identical over 7 bases. The CDR3 is 13 amino acids. Trimming removed 6 bases from V and 5 bases from J; junction bases left unmatched: 5. CDR1 is ENHRY, CDR2 SYGVKD, per germline. The DNA of the CDR3 is TGTGCCATCAGGGATACAGGGGAAGATACGCAGTATTTT. It specifies CAIRDTGEDTQYF.